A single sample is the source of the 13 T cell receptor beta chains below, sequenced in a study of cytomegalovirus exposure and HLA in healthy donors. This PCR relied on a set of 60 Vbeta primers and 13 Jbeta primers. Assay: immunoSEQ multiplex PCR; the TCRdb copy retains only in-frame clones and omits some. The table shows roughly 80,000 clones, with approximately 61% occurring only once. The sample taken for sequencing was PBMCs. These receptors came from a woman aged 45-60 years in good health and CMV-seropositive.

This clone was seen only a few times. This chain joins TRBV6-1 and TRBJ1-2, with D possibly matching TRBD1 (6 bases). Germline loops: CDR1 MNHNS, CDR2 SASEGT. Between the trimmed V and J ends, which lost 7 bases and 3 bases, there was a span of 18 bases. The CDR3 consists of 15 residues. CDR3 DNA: TGTGCCAGCACCATAATCGCAGGGGCCTACTATGGCTACACCTTC. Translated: CASTIIAGAYYGYTF.

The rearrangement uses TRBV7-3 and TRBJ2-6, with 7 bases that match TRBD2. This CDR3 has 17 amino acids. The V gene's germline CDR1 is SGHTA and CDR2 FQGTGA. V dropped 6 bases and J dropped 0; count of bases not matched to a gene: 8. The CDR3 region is CASRTGTTYSGANVLTF. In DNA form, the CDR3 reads TGTGCCAGCAGGACCGGGACTACTTACTCTGGGGCCAACGTCCTGACTTTC.

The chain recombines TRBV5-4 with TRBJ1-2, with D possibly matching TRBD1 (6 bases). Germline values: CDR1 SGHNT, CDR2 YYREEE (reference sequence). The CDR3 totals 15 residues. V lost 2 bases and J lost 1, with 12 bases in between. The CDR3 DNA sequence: TGTGCCAGCAGCTTTGGGGGCCCACGTAACTATGGCTACACCTTC. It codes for CASSFGGPRNYGYTF.

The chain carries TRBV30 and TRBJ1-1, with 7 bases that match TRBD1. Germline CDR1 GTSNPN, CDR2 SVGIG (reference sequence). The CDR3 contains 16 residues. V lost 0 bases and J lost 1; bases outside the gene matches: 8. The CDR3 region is CAWSVWAGQPNTEAFF. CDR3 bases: TGTGCCTGGAGTGTATGGGCGGGACAGCCGAACACTGAAGCTTTCTTT.

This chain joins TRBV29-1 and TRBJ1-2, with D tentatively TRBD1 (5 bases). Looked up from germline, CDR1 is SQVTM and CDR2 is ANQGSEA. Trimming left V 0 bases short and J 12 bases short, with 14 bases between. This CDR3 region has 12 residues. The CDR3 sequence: CSVEDTGGANTF. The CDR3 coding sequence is TGCAGCGTTGAAGATACAGGAGGGGCTAACACCTTC.

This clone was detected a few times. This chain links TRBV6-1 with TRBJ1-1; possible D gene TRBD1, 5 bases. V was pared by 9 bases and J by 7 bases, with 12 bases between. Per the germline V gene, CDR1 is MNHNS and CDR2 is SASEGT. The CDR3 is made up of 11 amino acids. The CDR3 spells CASDNTGEAFF. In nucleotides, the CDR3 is TGTGCCAGTGACAACACAGGTGAAGCTTTCTTT.

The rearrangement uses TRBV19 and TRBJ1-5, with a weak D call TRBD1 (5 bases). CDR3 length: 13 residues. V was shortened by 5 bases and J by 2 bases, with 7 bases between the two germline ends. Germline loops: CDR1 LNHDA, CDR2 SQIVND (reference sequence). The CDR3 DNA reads TGTGCCAGTAGTGAGACAGGCAATCAGCCCCAGCATTTT. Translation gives CASSETGNQPQHF.

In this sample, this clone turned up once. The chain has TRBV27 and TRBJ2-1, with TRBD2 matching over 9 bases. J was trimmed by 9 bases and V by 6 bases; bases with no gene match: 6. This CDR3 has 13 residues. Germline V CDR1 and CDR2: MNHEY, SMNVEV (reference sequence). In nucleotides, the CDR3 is TGTGCCAGCAGCCTAGCGGGGATCGGTGAGCAGTTCTTC. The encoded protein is CASSLAGIGEQFF.

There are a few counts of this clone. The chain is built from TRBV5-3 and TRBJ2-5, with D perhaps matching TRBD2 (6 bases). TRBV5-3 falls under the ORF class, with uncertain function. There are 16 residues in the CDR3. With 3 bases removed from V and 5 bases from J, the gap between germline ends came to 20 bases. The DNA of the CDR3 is TGTGCCAGAAGCTCGCTCGACCGGGACTCACAGGAGACCCAGTACTTC. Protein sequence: CARSSLDRDSQETQYF.

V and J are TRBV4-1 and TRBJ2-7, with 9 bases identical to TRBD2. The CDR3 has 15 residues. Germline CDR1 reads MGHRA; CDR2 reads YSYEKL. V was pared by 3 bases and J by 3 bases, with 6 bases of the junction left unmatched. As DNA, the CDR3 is TGCGCCAGCAGCCAGGCAGCGGGGGGTCACTACGAGCAGTACTTC. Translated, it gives CASSQAAGGHYEQYF.

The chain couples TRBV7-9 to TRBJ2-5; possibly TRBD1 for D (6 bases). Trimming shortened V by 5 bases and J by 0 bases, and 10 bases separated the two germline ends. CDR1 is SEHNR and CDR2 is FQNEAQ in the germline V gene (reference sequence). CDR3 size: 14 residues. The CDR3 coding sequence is TGTGCCAGCAGCCACGCAGGGGACCAAGAGACCCAGTACTTC. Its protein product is CASSHAGDQETQYF.

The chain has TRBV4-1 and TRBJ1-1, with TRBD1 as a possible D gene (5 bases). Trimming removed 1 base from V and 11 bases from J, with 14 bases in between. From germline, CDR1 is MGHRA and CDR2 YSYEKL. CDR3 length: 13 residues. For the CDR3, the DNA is TGCGCCAGCAGCCAAGTCGGGGGACTGGGGGCTTTCTTT. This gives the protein CASSQVGGLGAFF.

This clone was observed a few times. The CDR3 coding sequence is TGTGCCAGCAGTAAGGGTGAGGCGGGATCGACCCTCCACTTT. Protein: CASSKGEAGSTLHF. The V gene is TRBV28, the J gene TRBJ1-6; no reliable D call. CDR1 is MDHEN, CDR2 SYDVKM, per germline. Trimming pared 5 bases from V and 14 bases from J, leaving 19 bases between. The CDR3 spans 14 residues. The full variable domain, rest sourced from reference TRBV28 and TRBJ1-6, is DVKVTQSSRYLVKRTGEKVFLECVQDMDHENMFWYRQDPGLGLRLIYFSYDVKMKEKGDIPEGYSVSREKKERFSLILESASTNQTSMYLCASSKGEAGSTLHFGNGTRLTVT.